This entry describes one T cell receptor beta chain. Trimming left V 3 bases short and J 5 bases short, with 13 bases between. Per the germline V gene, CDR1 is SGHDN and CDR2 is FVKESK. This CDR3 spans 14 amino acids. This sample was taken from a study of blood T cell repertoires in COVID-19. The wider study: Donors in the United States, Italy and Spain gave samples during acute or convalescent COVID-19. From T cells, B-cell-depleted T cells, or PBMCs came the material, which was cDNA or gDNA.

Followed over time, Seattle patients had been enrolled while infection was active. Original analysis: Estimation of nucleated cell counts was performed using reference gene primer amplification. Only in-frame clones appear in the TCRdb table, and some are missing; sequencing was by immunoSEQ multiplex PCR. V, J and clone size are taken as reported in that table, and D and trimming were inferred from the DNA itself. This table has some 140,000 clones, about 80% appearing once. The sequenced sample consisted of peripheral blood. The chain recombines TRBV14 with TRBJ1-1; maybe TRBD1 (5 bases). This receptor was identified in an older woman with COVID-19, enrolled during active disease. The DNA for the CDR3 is TGTGCCAGCAGCCACCAGGGTGGCGGAACTGAAGCTTTCTTT. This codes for CASSHQGGGTEAFF.